Listed here are 2 T cell receptor beta chains from one sample, sequenced in a study of control samples from healthy donors and cancer patients. The table came from immunoSEQ multiplex PCR; TCRdb's copy has only in-frame clones and leaves some out. The table includes 110,000 to 150,000 clones, around 90% detected once. Sequenced: blood. Receptors originate from a man aged 25 to 40 in good health.

The chain couples TRBV25-1 to TRBJ1-3; D is uncertain. Germline-derived CDR1 and CDR2 are MGHDK and SYGVNS. This CDR3 contains 14 residues. Deletions cut 2 bases from V and 7 bases from J, with 12 bases between. CDR3 protein: CASSEPGRQNTIYF. Here the CDR3 DNA reads TGTGCCAGCAGTGAACCTGGGCGGCAGAACACCATATATTTT.

J is TRBJ1-1 and V is TRBV7-9; the D gene is possibly TRBD1 (6 bases). Germline lookup yields CDR1 SEHNR and CDR2 FQNEAQ (reference sequence). Trimming removed 1 base at V and 1 base at J, with 10 bases between. The CDR3 consists of 15 residues. CDR3 sequence (DNA): TGTGCCAGCAGCTTAGATGGGGGGGCGAACACTGAAGCTTTCTTT. As protein: CASSLDGGANTEAFF.